A selection of T cell receptor beta chains follows, all from one sample in a study of T cells in Graves' hyperthyroidism and ophthalmopathy. TCRdb redid the calling of the multiplex PCR reads with MiXCR, one entry per CDR3 protein. This sample has around 660,000 distinct CDR3 sequences, with about 45% found just once. The sample comprised peripheral blood or thyroid tissue (not recorded which). Source of these receptors: an adult man with Graves' disease, either hyperthyroidism or ophthalmopathy (not recorded which). Each CDR3 is given with its conserved first and last residue. The D gene is left open where the match is weak.

v_gene,j_gene,len,d_gene,CDR3aa
TRBV10-3,TRBJ1-5,14,TRBD1,CAISVGQLGQPQHF
TRBV9,TRBJ1-5,17,TRBD1,CASSSLGQLNSNQPQHF
TRBV7-9,TRBJ2-5,16,TRBD1,CASSSPGTVIQETQYF
TRBV20-1,TRBJ1-2,14,NA,CSARVVGAGYGYTF
TRBV7-3,TRBJ1-2,15,TRBD1,CASSVYLTGNYGYTF
TRBV19,TRBJ2-7,13,NA,CASKRRGLSEQYF
TRBV20-1,TRBJ1-2,15,NA,CSASILVPGLRGYTF
TRBV10-2,TRBJ1-6,16,TRBD1,CASSTGQGGLASPLHF
TRBV25-1,TRBJ1-1,14,NA,CASSERSGYTEAFF
TRBV25-1,TRBJ2-6,16,TRBD1,CASSQDRDSGANVLTF
TRBV7-2,TRBJ2-5,14,NA,CASSQEAGMETQYF
TRBV10-3,TRBJ1-4,16,NA,CAISESGTETNEKLFF
TRBV20-1,TRBJ2-5,16,NA,CSARDPIPPRAETQYF
TRBV7-8,TRBJ1-2,15,TRBD1,CASSPRDRANYGYTF
TRBV24-1,TRBJ1-2,13,NA,CATSYPTGDGYTF
TRBV12-3/TRBV12-4,TRBJ1-2,12,NA,CASSLGGPGYTF
TRBV6-6,TRBJ1-2,16,NA,CASSFLDLHSHYGYTF
TRBV5-1,TRBJ2-7,15,TRBD2,CASSLGLAGVNEQYF
TRBV19,TRBJ1-5,14,NA,CASTRKYSNQPQHF
TRBV7-2,TRBJ2-2,18,TRBD2,CASSSPGLAGGPTGELFF
TRBV7-8,TRBJ1-1,14,TRBD1,CASSPNRGRTEAFF
TRBV29-1,TRBJ2-2,14,NA,CSVGQVANTGELFF
TRBV20-1,TRBJ2-7,12,NA,CSARFGAYEQYF